Reported below is one TCR beta chain. Its antigen is unknown. Only in-frame clones appear in the TCRdb table, and some are missing; sequencing was by immunoSEQ multiplex PCR. Of 15,000 to 20,000 clones in the sample, 84% are singletons; the top ten hold more than 1.5%. The sample originates from a study of PD-1 blockade in mismatch repair-deficient tumors. Study context: Patients had eleven to twelve mismatch repair-deficient cancer types, all previously treated and progressing. Overall study findings and caveats: After pembrolizumab, tumor-resident clones rose rapidly, then generally contracted before radiologic responses.

CDR1 and CDR2 (germline): ENHRY, SYGVKD. Trimming removed 3 bases at V and 7 bases at J, with 18 bases between. The CDR3 runs 15 residues. Every patient had mismatch repair deficiency by PCR or immunohistochemistry. The receptor comes from an adult with mismatch repair-deficient cancer. The sequences come from PBMCs, collected roughly 23 weeks after starting pembrolizumab. This sequence joins TRBV10-3 and TRBJ2-5, with D perhaps TRBD2 (5 bases). The CDR3 DNA is TGTGCCATCAGTGATTGGGAATTACAAGAGGGGACCCAGTACTTC. Its protein is CAISDWELQEGTQYF.